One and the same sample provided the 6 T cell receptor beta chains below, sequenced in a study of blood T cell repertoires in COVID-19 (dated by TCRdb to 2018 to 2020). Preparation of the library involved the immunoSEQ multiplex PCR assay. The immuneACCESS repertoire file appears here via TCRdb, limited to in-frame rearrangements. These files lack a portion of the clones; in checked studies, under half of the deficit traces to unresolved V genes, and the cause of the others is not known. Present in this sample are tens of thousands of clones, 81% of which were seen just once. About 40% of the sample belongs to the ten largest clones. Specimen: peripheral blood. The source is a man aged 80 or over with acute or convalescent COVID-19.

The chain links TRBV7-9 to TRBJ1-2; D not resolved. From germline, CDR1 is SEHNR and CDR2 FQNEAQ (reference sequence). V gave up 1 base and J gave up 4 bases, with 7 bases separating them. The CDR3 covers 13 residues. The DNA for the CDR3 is TGTGCCAGCAGCTTAGATTGGCTCTATGGCTACACCTTC. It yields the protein CASSLDWLYGYTF.

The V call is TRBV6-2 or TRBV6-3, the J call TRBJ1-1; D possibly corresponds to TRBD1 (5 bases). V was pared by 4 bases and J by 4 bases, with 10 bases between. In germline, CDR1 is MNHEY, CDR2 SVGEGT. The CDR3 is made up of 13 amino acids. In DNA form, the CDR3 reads TGTGCCAGCAGTTTCCTAGGGGTCACTGAAGCTTTCTTT. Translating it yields CASSFLGVTEAFF.

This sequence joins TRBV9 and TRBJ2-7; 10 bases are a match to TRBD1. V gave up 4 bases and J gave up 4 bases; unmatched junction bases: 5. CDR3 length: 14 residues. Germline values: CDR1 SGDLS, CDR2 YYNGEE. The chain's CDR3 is CASSSTDRGYEQYF. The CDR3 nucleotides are TGTGCCAGCAGCTCTACGGACAGGGGGTACGAGCAGTACTTC.

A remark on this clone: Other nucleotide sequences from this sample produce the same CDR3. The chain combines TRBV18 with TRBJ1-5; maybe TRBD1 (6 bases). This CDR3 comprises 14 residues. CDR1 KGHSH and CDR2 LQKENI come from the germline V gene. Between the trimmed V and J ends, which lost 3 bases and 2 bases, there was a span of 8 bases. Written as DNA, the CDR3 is TGTGCCAGCTCACCCCGACAGGGCAATCAGCCCCAGCATTTT. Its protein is CASSPRQGNQPQHF.

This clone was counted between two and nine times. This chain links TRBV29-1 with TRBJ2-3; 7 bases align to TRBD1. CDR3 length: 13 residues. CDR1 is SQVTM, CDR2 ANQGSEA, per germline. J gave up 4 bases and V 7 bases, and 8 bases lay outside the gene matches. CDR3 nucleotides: TGCAGCGCACTGACAGGGTCGGCAGATACGCAGTATTTT. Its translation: CSALTGSADTQYF.

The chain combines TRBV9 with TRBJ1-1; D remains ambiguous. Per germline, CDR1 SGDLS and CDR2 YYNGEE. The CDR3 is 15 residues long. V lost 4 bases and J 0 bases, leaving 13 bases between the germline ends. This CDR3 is CASSSRLTMNTEAFF. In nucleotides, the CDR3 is TGTGCCAGCAGCTCCCGACTGACGATGAACACTGAAGCTTTCTTT.